Sequencing of this T cell receptor beta chain was carried out in a study of blood T cell repertoires in COVID-19. Study as a whole: Acute and convalescent COVID-19 samples came from the United States, Italy and Spain.

CDR1 and CDR2 from the germline V gene are SGHTA and FQGNSA. Between the trimmed V and J ends, which lost 6 bases and 7 bases, there was a span of 18 bases. This CDR3 region has 15 residues. As processed by the authors: It was from reference gene primer amplification that nucleated cell counts were estimated. The protocol was immunoSEQ multiplex PCR, while the TCRdb copy is restricted to in-frame clones and leaves out a portion. V, J and clone size derive from that table, while D and trimming were established from the DNA sequence. The sample lists roughly 90,000 clones; roughly 80% were seen once. The V and J genes are TRBV7-2 and TRBJ1-4, with D tentatively TRBD1 (6 bases). The TCR was taken from a woman in her 70s with acute or convalescent COVID-19. The sequencing input was peripheral blood. The CDR3 sequence is CASSLGGGLGEKLFF. CDR3 DNA: TGTGCCAGCAGTCTAGGGGGGGGACTCGGTGAAAAACTGTTTTTT.